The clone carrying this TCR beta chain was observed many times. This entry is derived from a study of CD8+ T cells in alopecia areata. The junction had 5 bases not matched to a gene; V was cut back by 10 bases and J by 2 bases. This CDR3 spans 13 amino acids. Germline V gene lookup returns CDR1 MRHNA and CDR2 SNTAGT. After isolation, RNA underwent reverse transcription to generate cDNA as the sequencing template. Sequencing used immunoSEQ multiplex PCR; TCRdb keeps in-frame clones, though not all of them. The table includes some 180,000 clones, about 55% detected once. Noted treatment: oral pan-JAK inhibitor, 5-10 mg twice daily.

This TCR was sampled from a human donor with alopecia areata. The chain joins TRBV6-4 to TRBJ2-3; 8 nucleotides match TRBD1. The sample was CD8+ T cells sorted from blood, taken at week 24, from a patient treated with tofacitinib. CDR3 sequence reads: CATQTGATDTQYF. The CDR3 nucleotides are TGTGCCACGCAGACAGGGGCCACAGATACGCAGTATTTT.